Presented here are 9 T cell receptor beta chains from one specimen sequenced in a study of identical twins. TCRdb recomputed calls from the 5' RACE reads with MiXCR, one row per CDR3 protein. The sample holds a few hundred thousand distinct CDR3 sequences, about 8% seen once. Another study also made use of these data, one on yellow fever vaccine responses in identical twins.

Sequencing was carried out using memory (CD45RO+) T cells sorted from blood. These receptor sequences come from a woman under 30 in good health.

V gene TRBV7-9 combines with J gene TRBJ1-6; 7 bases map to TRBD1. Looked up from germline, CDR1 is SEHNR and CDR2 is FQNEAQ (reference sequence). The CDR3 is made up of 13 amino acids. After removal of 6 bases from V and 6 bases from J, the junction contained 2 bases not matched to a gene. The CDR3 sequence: CASRGQPNSPLHF. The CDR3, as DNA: TGTGCCAGCAGGGGACAGCCTAATTCACCCCTCCACTTT.

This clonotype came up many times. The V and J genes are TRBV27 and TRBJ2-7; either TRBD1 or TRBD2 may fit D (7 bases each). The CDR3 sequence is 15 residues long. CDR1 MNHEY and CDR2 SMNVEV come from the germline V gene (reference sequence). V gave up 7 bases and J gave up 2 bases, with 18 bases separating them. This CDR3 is CASTMRGGQPYEQYF. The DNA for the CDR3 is TGTGCCAGCACCATGAGGGGGGGACAGCCCTACGAGCAGTACTTC.

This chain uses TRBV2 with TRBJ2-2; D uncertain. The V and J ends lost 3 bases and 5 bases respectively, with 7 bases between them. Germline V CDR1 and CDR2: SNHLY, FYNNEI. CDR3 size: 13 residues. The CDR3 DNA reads TGTGCCAGCAGTGATACCCAGACCGGGGAGCTGTTTTTT. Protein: CASSDTQTGELFF.

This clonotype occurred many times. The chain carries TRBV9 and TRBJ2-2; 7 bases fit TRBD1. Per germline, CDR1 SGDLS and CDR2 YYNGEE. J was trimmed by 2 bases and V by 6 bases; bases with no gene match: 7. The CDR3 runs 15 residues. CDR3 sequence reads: CASNRLGGNTGELFF. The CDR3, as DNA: TGTGCCAGCAATAGGCTAGGGGGCAACACCGGGGAGCTGTTTTTT.

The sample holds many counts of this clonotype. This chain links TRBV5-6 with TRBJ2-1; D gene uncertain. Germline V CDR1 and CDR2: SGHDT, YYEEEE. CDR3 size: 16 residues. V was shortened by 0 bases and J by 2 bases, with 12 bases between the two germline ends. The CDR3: CASSLGTLLTYNEQFF. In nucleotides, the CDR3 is TGTGCCAGCAGCTTGGGGACCCTTTTGACCTACAATGAGCAGTTCTTC.

The CDR3 nucleotides are TGTGCCAGCAGCCCCCAGGCGAAGACCCAGTACTTC. Amino acid sequence: CASSPQAKTQYF. The rearrangement joins TRBV3-1 to TRBJ2-5; D gene unclear. The germline gives CDR1 LGHDT, CDR2 YNNKEL (reference sequence). The CDR3 is made up of 12 amino acids. Trimming pared 4 bases from V and 6 bases from J, leaving 9 bases between.

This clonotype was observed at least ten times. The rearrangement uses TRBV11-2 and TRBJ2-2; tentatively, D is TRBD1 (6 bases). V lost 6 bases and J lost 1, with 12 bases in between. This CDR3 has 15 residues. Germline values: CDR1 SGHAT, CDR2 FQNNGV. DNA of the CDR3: TGTGCCAGCAGGCATCCGGGACAGAACACCGGGGAGCTGTTTTTT. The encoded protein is CASRHPGQNTGELFF.

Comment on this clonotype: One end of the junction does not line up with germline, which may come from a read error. The CDR3 nucleotides read TGCGCCAGCAGCCAAGACCCTAGCGGGAGCTACATTGAGCAGTTCTTC. Amino acids: CASSQDPSGSYIEQFF. The chain recombines TRBV4-1 with TRBJ2-1; TRBD2 matches 10 bases. The length of the CDR3 is 16 residues. Germline-derived CDR1 and CDR2 are MGHRA and YSYEKL.

The CDR3 DNA reads TGTGCCAGCAGCGTAGGAGACACAAGCTCCTACAATGAGCAGTTCTTC. Amino acids: CASSVGDTSSYNEQFF. The V gene is TRBV9, the J gene TRBJ2-1, with D unresolved. Germline CDR1 and CDR2: SGDLS and YYNGEE. The CDR3 runs to 16 residues. Between the trimmed V and J ends, which lost 0 bases and 0 bases, there was a span of 10 bases.